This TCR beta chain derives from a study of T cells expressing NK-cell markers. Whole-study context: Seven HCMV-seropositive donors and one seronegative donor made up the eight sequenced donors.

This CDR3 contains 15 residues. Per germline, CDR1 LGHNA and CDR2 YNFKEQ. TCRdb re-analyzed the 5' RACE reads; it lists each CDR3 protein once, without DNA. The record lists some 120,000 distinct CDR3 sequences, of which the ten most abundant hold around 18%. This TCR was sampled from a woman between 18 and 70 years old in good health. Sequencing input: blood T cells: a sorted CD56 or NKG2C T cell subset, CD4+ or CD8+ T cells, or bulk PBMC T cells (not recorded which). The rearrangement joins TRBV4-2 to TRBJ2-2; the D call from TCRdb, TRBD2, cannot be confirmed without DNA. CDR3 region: CASSPLAGSPGELFF.